This is a list of T cell receptor beta chains from one sample in a study of CD8 T cells in Susac syndrome. One entry per CDR3 protein results from TCRdb running MiXCR on the immunoSEQ multiplex PCR reads. The table lists 100,000 to 150,000 distinct CDR3 sequences, about 95% of them singletons. The sample taken for sequencing was CD4+ T cells from PBMCs. The receptors stem from a human donor in good health. Each CDR3 is given with its conserved first and last residue. A D gene is named only where the DNA matches it firmly. Size values are once, few and many counts, or a class for expanded clones, and some rows have none.

v_gene,d_gene,abundance,j_gene,CDR3aa,CDR3nt
TRBV27,-,-,TRBJ2-3,CASSHWGQPDTQYF,TGTGCCAGCAGCCACTGGGGCCAGCCAGATACGCAGTATTTT
TRBV29-1,TRBD2,-,TRBJ2-3,CSGSGTSGRIDTQYF,TGCAGCGGATCCGGGACTAGCGGGAGAATAGATACGCAGTATTTT
TRBV24-1,-,few,TRBJ1-2,CATSDSGYGYTF,TGTGCCACCAGTGATTCTGGGTATGGCTACACCTTC
TRBV20-1,-,-,TRBJ1-1,CSAIFRRSTEAFF,TGCAGTGCCATATTTCGGAGGAGCACTGAAGCTTTCTTT
TRBV20-1,TRBD1,-,TRBJ1-2,CSAPDREDYGYTF,TGCAGTGCTCCCGACAGGGAAGACTATGGCTACACCTTC
TRBV15,-,-,TRBJ2-5,CATRGQERQETQYF,TGTGCCACCAGGGGTCAGGAGCGGCAAGAGACCCAGTACTTC
TRBV18,TRBD2,-,TRBJ2-2,CASSPLLAGGNANTGELFF,TGTGCCAGCTCCCCACTACTAGCGGGAGGTAACGCGAACACCGGGGAGCTGTTTTTT
TRBV30,TRBD1,once,TRBJ2-2,CAWRLTGGTGELFF,TGTGCCTGGAGGCTTACAGGGGGCACCGGGGAGCTGTTTTTT
TRBV5-6,-,-,TRBJ2-6,CASSSYRSGANVLTF,TGTGCCAGCAGCAGTTACAGGTCCGGGGCCAACGTCCTGACTTTC
TRBV6-1,-,-,TRBJ2-1,CASMRQGGYNEQFF,TGTGCCAGCATGCGGCAGGGAGGCTACAATGAGCAGTTCTTC
TRBV3-1,-,once,TRBJ2-1,CASSQVLAYNEQFF,TGTGCCAGCAGCCAAGTCCTAGCGTACAATGAGCAGTTCTTC
TRBV5-1,-,-,TRBJ1-5,CASRLGTGYDQPQHF,TGCGCCAGCAGATTGGGAACGGGGTACGATCAGCCCCAGCATTTT
TRBV10-2,-,-,TRBJ2-7,CASSDRLGYGSSYEQYF,TGCGCCAGCAGTGACCGACTAGGATACGGGAGCTCCTACGAGCAGTACTTC
TRBV3-1,-,-,TRBJ1-1,CASSQASTGNTEAFF,TGTGCCAGCAGCCAAGCCTCGACAGGGAACACTGAAGCTTTCTTT
TRBV19,-,-,TRBJ2-2,CASSTSRPNTGELFF,TGTGCCAGTAGTACAAGCAGACCAAACACCGGGGAGCTGTTTTTT
TRBV18,-,-,TRBJ1-1,CASSQLGVGDTEAFF,TGTGCCAGCTCACAGTTGGGAGTTGGGGATACTGAAGCTTTCTTT
TRBV3-1,TRBD2,-,TRBJ2-6,CASSQVLAGAGANVLTF,TGTGCCAGCAGCCAAGTCCTAGCGGGAGCCGGGGCCAACGTCCTGACTTTC
TRBV7-9,-,-,TRBJ1-5,CARYHSNQPQHF,TGTGCCAGATACCATAGCAATCAGCCCCAGCATTTT
TRBV5-1,TRBD1,once,TRBJ2-2,CASSLKPDRIKTGELFF,TGCGCCAGCAGCCTAAAACCGGACAGGATCAAAACCGGGGAGCTGTTTTTT
TRBV6-5,-,once,TRBJ2-7,CASSYAAKNSYEQYF,TGTGCCAGCAGTTATGCCGCGAAGAACTCCTACGAGCAGTACTTC
TRBV5-1,-,few,TRBJ1-5,CASSLAGGQPQHF,TGCGCCAGCAGCTTGGCCGGGGGTCAGCCCCAGCATTTT
TRBV28,TRBD2,-,TRBJ2-6,CASSLGRAGANVLTF,TGTGCCAGCAGTTTGGGGAGGGCTGGGGCCAACGTCCTGACTTTC
TRBV29-1,TRBD1,-,TRBJ1-2,CSGQGGGSYTF,TGCAGCGGACAGGGTGGTGGGAGCTACACCTTC
TRBV30,-,once,TRBJ2-7,CAWSVGGEQYF,TGTGCCTGGAGTGTGGGAGGCGAGCAGTACTTC
TRBV6-1,-,-,TRBJ2-7,CASRTRREQYF,TGTGCCAGCAGGACCCGACGCGAGCAGTACTTC
TRBV27,TRBD1,-,TRBJ2-7,CASRGQGRPEQYF,TGTGCCAGCAGGGGACAGGGACGTCCCGAGCAGTACTTC
TRBV15,TRBD1,-,TRBJ1-1,CATSRDHPTRTGRNTEAFF,TGTGCCACCAGCAGAGATCACCCAACCCGGACAGGGAGGAACACTGAAGCTTTCTTT
TRBV30,-,once,TRBJ2-3,CAWGTAGATATQYF,TGTGCCTGGGGGACCGCCGGGGCCACAGCTACGCAGTATTTT
TRBV29-1,TRBD1,-,TRBJ1-6,CSVQQGPNSPLHF,TGCAGCGTACAACAGGGGCCTAATTCACCCCTCCACTTT
TRBV19,-,-,TRBJ2-1,CASSARTDEQFF,TGTGCCAGTAGTGCCCGGACGGATGAGCAGTTCTTC
TRBV6-5,TRBD1,-,TRBJ2-2,CASSPDRGPTGELFF,TGTGCCAGCAGTCCCGACAGGGGCCCCACCGGGGAGCTGTTTTTT
TRBV6-5,-,-,TRBJ1-2,CASSYGGGSRRGGYTF,TGTGCCAGCAGTTACGGGGGAGGGAGCCGTAGAGGGGGCTACACCTTC
TRBV27,TRBD1,-,TRBJ2-7,CASSLSDRGPYEQYF,TGTGCCAGCAGTTTATCGGACAGGGGGCCCTACGAGCAGTACTTC
TRBV5-6,-,-,TRBJ2-4,CASSSPLNENIQYF,TGTGCCAGCAGCTCTCCTTTGAACGAAAACATTCAGTACTTC
TRBV5-1,-,-,TRBJ1-1,CASSSDPRAPEAFF,TGCGCCAGCAGCTCAGACCCCCGAGCCCCTGAAGCTTTCTTT
TRBV28,TRBD1,-,TRBJ1-2,CASSHPLGQGVGYTF,TGTGCCAGCAGCCACCCTTTGGGACAGGGGGTGGGCTACACCTTC
TRBV12-3/TRBV12-4,-,-,TRBJ2-1,CASSWGGTYNEQFF,TGTGCCAGCAGTTGGGGCGGGACATACAATGAGCAGTTCTTC
TRBV27,TRBD1,-,TRBJ2-1,CASSSKRQGPRNEQFF,TGTGCCAGCAGTTCGAAAAGACAGGGCCCCCGCAATGAGCAGTTCTTC
TRBV5-6,-,-,TRBJ2-7,CASSLGLATYEQYF,TGTGCCAGCAGCTTGGGTCTAGCGACCTACGAGCAGTACTTC
TRBV6-5,-,-,TRBJ1-1,CASSGDLVTEAFF,TGTGCCAGCAGTGGCGACCTTGTCACTGAAGCTTTCTTT
TRBV7-9,-,-,TRBJ1-2,CASSFRGREGYTF,TGTGCCAGCAGCTTTCGCGGGAGGGAGGGCTACACCTTC
TRBV4-2,TRBD1,-,TRBJ2-7,CASSQAGGDIYEQYF,TGTGCCAGCAGCCAAGCAGGGGGTGACATATACGAGCAGTACTTC
TRBV9,TRBD1,-,TRBJ1-2,CASSPVDRHQRNYGYTF,TGTGCCAGCAGCCCTGTGGACAGGCACCAGAGAAACTATGGCTACACCTTC
TRBV7-9,TRBD1,-,TRBJ1-4,CASRNHGQELNEKLFF,TGTGCCAGCAGGAACCACGGACAGGAGCTTAATGAAAAACTGTTTTTT
TRBV7-9,-,-,TRBJ2-5,CASSFGLQETQYF,TGTGCCAGCAGCTTTGGGTTGCAAGAGACCCAGTACTTC
TRBV23-1,-,-,TRBJ1-1,CASSPTTEAFF,TGCGCCAGCAGCCCCACCACTGAAGCTTTCTTT
TRBV3-1,-,-,TRBJ1-1,CASASFGTEAFF,TGTGCCTCCGCCTCTTTCGGCACTGAAGCTTTCTTT
TRBV29-1,TRBD2,once,TRBJ2-3,CSGRLAGGDTQYF,TGCAGCGGCAGACTAGCGGGAGGGGATACGCAGTATTTT
TRBV7-2,TRBD2,-,TRBJ2-5,CASSPVAGASETQYF,TGTGCCAGCAGCCCCGTAGCGGGTGCCTCCGAGACCCAGTACTTC
TRBV3-1,-,once,TRBJ2-5,CASSQRAEETQYF,TGTGCCAGCAGCCAGCGGGCGGAAGAGACCCAGTACTTC